The sequence of this TCR beta chain was determined in a study of T cell clones after liver transplantation. The overall study: TCRbeta sequencing after a pre-transplant mixed lymphocyte reaction identified graft-donor-reactive clones, later tracked in post-transplant blood. Three of the eight recipients were HCV-positive; the rest had non-autoimmune, non-viral transplant indications. Subjects received no induction therapy and standard immunosuppression until randomization at 12-24 months post-transplant.

Trimming removed 0 bases from V and 0 bases from J, with 10 bases in between. Germline V gene lookup returns CDR1 GTSNPN and CDR2 SVGIG (reference sequence). This CDR3 region has 15 residues. Some clones are missing from TCRdb's copy, which holds only in-frame ones; the method was immunoSEQ multiplex PCR. The sample comprises approximately 72,000 clones, roughly nine tenths of which are singletons, and approximately 2.4% rests with the top ten. The chain couples TRBV30 to TRBJ2-3; D gene uncertain. This sequence was found in a human donor who received a liver transplant. Source: CD4+ T cells from blood, taken before liver transplant. In DNA form, the CDR3 reads TGTGCCTGGAGTGTTTTCAGAACTAGCACAGATACGCAGTATTTT. It yields the protein CAWSVFRTSTDTQYF.